This T cell receptor beta chain came from a study of CD8 T cells in Susac syndrome. A quantity of 0.5 to 1 ug RNA underwent reverse transcription using random hexamers. MiXCR, applied by TCRdb to the immunoSEQ multiplex PCR reads, yields one record per CDR3 protein. Among 250,000 or so distinct CDR3 sequences listed, just over 90% were seen once. The germline V gene has CDR1 PRHDT and CDR2 FYEKMQ (reference sequence). The CDR3 covers 17 residues. The V end was cut by 3 bases, the J end by 2 bases, with 19 bases between. The specimen was CD4+ T cells from PBMCs. This clonotype was obtained from a human donor with multiple sclerosis. The genes are TRBV13 and TRBJ1-1, with unresolved D. The CDR3 DNA reads as TGTGCCAGCAGCTTTTCTTCGCAGTTTACTAGTAACACTGAAGCTTTCTTT. Its protein is CASSFSSQFTSNTEAFF.